These 9 T cell receptor beta chains share one sample of origin, sequenced in a study of blood T cell repertoires in COVID-19 (TCRdb year 2020). Library construction relied on the immunoSEQ multiplex PCR assay. The immuneACCESS repertoire file appears here via TCRdb, limited to in-frame rearrangements. These files lack a portion of the clones; in checked studies, under half of the deficit traces to unresolved V genes, and the cause of the others is not known. This sample is represented by roughly 69,000 clones; 84% of them were singletons. Jointly, the top ten make up roughly 14% of the sample. Specimen: peripheral blood. These receptors all come from a man aged 50 or older with COVID-19, enrolled during active disease.

The J gene is TRBJ2-1, the V gene TRBV19; 8 nucleotides align to TRBD2. The ends lost 6 bases at V and 7 bases at J; junction bases unmatched: 5. Germline V gene sequence: CDR1 LNHDA, CDR2 SQIVND (reference sequence). CDR3 size: 13 residues. The CDR3 DNA reads as TGTGCCAGTAGCCTTGTAGCGGGGAATGAGCAGTTCTTC. Its translation: CASSLVAGNEQFF.

The chain carries TRBV4-3 and TRBJ2-5; TRBD2 aligns across 7 bases. CDR1 LGHNA and CDR2 YSLEER come from the germline V gene. CDR3 length: 16 amino acids. Losses at the gene ends were 1 base for V and 2 bases for J; bases not matched to a gene: 7. The CDR3 sequence is CASSQGWSGAQETQYF. Here the CDR3 DNA reads TGCGCCAGCAGCCAAGGTTGGAGCGGGGCTCAAGAGACCCAGTACTTC.

This clone was seen only a few times. The rearrangement joins TRBV11-2 to TRBJ1-3, with TRBD1 as a possible D gene (6 bases). CDR1 and CDR2 from the germline V gene are SGHAT and FQNNGV. CDR3 length: 15 residues. Trimming took off 5 bases at V and 0 bases at J, with 11 bases between the two ends. CDR3 DNA: TGTGCCAGCAGCGTGGACAGTAACTCTGGAAACACCATATATTTT. It translates to CASSVDSNSGNTIYF. Full variable domain (missing parts from reference TRBV11-2 and TRBJ1-3): EAGVAQSPRYKIIEKRQSVAFWCNPISGHATLYWYQQILGQGPKLLIQFQNNGVVDDSQLPKDRFSAERLKGVDSTLKIQPAKLEDSAVYLCASSVDSNSGNTIYFGEGSWLTVV.

V and J are TRBV19 and TRBJ2-5; D unclear. Trimming cost V 3 bases and J 5 bases, with 16 bases left between them. The CDR3 has 15 amino acids. The germline V gene has CDR1 LNHDA and CDR2 SQIVND (reference sequence). CDR3 region: CASSIGRNSWETQYF. In DNA form, the CDR3 reads TGTGCCAGTAGTATTGGCAGGAATTCTTGGGAGACCCAGTACTTC.

The V gene is TRBV15, the J gene TRBJ1-2; D is perhaps TRBD1 (6 bases). Per germline, CDR1 LNHNV and CDR2 YYDKDF (reference sequence). Trimming stripped 1 base from V and 4 bases from J, with 10 bases between. This CDR3 is built from 14 residues. This CDR3 reads CATSRAGTFYGYTF. As DNA, the CDR3 is TGTGCCACCAGCAGAGCCGGGACATTCTATGGCTACACCTTC.

This rearrangement joins TRBV9 to TRBJ1-2; 7 bases fit TRBD1. CDR1 SGDLS and CDR2 YYNGEE come from the germline V gene. Trimming took 0 bases from V and 4 from J; bases not matched to a gene: 9. This CDR3 region has 16 residues. CDR3 loop: CASSVGGTVGAYGYTF. The CDR3 region has the DNA TGTGCCAGCAGCGTAGGAGGGACAGTTGGAGCCTATGGCTACACCTTC.

This chain joins TRBV5-5 and TRBJ2-3, with a weak D call TRBD2 (5 bases). V lost 3 bases and J 6 bases, leaving 11 bases between the germline ends. The germline CDR1 and CDR2 sequences are SGHKS and YYEKEE (reference sequence). The CDR3 length is 13 residues. In DNA, the CDR3 is TGTGCCAGCAGCTGGCGGACTGGGGATACGCAGTATTTT. Amino acid sequence: CASSWRTGDTQYF.

V usage is TRBV7-9 and J usage is TRBJ2-4, with D tentatively TRBD1 (7 bases). Deletions cut 5 bases from V and 9 bases from J, with 17 bases between. Germline CDR1 is SEHNR and CDR2 is FQNEAQ (reference sequence). The CDR3 covers 14 residues. The CDR3 DNA reads as TGTGCCAGCAGCGGAGGGGGCCAAAAAGCCATTCAGTACTTC. It encodes CASSGGGQKAIQYF.

This sequence joins TRBV4-1 and TRBJ1-1; no firm D call. V shed 2 bases and J shed 8 bases, with 18 bases lying between them. The CDR3 length is 15 residues. CDR1 is MGHRA and CDR2 is YSYEKL in the germline V gene. CDR3 sequence reads: CASSQFGAAGAEAFF. The CDR3 region has the DNA TGCGCCAGCAGCCAATTCGGAGCGGCAGGAGCCGAAGCTTTCTTT.